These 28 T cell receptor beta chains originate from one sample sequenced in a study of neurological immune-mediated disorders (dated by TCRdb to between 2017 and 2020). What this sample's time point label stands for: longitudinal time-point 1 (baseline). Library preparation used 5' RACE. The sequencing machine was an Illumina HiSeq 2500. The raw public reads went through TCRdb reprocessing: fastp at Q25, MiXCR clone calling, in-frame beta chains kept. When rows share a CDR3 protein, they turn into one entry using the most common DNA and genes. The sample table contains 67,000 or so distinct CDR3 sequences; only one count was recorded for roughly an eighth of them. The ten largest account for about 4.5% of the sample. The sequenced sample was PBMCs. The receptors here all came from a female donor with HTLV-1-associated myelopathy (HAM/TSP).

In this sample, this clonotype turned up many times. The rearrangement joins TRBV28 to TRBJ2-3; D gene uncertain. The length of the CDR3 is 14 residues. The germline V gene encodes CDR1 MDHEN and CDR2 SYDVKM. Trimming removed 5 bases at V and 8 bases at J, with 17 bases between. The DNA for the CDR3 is TGTGCCAGCAGTGCGTCCTCGCCTCGCAGTACGCAGTATTTT. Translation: CASSASSPRSTQYF.

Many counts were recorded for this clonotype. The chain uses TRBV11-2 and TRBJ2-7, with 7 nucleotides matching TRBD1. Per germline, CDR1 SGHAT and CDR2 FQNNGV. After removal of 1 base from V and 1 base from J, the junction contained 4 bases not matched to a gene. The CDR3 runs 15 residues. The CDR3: CASSLVRGWSYEQYF. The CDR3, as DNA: TGTGCCAGCAGCTTAGTCAGGGGGTGGTCCTACGAGCAGTACTTC. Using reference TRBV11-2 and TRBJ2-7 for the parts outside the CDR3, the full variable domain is EAGVAQSPRYKIIEKRQSVAFWCNPISGHATLYWYQQILGQGPKLLIQFQNNGVVDDSQLPKDRFSAERLKGVDSTLKIQPAKLEDSAVYLCASSLVRGWSYEQYFGPGTRLTVT.

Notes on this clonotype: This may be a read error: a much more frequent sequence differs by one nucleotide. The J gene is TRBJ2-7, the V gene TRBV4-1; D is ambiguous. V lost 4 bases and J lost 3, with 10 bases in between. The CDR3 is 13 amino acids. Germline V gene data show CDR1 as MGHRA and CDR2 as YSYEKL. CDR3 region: CASSLCPYYEQYF. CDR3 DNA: TGCGCCAGCAGCCTATGTCCGTACTACGAGCAGTACTTC.

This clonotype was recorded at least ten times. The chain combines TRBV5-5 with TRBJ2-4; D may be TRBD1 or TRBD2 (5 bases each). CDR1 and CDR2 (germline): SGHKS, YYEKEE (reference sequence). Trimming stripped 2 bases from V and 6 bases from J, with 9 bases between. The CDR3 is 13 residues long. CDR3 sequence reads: CASSFEGPNIQYF. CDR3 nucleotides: TGTGCCAGCAGCTTCGAGGGACCAAACATTCAGTACTTC.

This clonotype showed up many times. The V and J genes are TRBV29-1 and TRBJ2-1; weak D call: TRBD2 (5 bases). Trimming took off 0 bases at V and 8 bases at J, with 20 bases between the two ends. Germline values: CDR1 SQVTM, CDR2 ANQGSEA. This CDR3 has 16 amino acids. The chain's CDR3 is CSVEDRGGRHGDEQFF. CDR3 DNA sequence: TGCAGCGTTGAAGATCGTGGAGGCAGGCATGGGGATGAGCAGTTCTTC.

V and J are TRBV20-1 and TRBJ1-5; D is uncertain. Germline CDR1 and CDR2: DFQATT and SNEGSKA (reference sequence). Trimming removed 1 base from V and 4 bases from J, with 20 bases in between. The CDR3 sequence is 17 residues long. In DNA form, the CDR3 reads TGCAGTGCTAGAGTTGAGGACTTAGGCAGGAATAATCAGCCCCAGCATTTT. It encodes CSARVEDLGRNNQPQHF.

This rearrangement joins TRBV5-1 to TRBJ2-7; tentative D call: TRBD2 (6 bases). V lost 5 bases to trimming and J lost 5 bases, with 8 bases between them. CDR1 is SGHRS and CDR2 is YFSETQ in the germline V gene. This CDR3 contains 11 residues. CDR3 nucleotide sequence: TGCGCCAGCAGATGGAGGGACGAGCAGTACTTC. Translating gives CASRWRDEQYF. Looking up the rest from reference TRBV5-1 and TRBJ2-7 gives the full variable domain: KAGVTQTPRYLIKTRGQQVTLSCSPISGHRSVSWYQQTPGQGLQFLFEYFSETQRNKGNFPGRFSGRQFSNSRSEMNVSTLELGDSALYLCASRWRDEQYFGPGTRLTVT.

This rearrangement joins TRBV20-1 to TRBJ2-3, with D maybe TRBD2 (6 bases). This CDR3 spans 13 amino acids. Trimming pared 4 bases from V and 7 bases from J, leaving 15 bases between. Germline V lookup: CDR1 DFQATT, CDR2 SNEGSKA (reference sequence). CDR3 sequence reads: CSATGLSPHTQYF. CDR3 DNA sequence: TGCAGTGCTACCGGACTATCCCCACATACGCAGTATTTT.

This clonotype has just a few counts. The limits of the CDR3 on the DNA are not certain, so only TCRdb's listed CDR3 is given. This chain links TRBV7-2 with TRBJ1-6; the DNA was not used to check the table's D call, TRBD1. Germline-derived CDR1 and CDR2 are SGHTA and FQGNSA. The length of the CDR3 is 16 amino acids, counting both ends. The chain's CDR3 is CASILDRASYNSPLHF.

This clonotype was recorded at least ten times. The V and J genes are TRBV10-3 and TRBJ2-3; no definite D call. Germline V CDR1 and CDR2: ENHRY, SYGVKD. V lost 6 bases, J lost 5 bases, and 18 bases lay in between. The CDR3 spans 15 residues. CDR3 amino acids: CAISEPGLGVDTQYF. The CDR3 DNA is TGTGCCATCAGCGAGCCGGGCCTTGGCGTAGATACGCAGTATTTT.

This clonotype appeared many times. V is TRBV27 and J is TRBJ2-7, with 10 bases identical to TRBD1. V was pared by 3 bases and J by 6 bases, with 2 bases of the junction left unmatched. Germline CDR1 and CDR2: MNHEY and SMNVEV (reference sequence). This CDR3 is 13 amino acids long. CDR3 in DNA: TGTGCCAGCAGTTTCGGGACAGGGGTCGAGCAGTACTTC. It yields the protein CASSFGTGVEQYF.

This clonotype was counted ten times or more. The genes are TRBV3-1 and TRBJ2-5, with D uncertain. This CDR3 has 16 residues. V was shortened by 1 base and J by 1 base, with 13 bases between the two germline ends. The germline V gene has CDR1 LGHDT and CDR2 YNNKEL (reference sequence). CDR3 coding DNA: TGTGCCAGCAGCCAAGTCTCAGGCAGAACCCAAGAGACCCAGTACTTC. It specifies CASSQVSGRTQETQYF.

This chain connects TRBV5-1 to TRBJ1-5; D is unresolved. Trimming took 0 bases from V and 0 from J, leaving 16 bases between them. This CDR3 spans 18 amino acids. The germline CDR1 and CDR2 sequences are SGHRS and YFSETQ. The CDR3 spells CASSLGEGWYPSNQPQHF. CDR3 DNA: TGCGCCAGCAGCTTGGGGGAGGGTTGGTACCCTAGCAATCAGCCCCAGCATTTT.

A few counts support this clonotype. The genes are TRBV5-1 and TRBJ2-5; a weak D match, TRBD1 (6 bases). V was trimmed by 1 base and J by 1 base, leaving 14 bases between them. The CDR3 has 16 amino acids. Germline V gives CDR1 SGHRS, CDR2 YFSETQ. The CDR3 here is CASSLSHRDVQETQYF. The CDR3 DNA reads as TGCGCCAGCAGCTTGTCTCACAGGGACGTCCAAGAGACCCAGTACTTC.

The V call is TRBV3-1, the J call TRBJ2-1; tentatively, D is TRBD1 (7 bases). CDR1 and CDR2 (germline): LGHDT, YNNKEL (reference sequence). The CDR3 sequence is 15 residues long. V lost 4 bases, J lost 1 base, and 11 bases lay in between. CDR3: CASSPRDRSYNEQFF. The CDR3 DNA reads TGTGCCAGCAGCCCGCGGGACAGATCCTACAATGAGCAGTTCTTC.

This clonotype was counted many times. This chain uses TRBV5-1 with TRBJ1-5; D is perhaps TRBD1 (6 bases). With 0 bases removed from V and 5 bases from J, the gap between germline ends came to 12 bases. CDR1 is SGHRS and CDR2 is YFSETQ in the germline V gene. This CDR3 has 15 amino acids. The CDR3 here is CASSLAGGADQPQHF. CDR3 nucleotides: TGCGCCAGCAGCTTGGCTGGGGGCGCGGATCAGCCCCAGCATTTT.

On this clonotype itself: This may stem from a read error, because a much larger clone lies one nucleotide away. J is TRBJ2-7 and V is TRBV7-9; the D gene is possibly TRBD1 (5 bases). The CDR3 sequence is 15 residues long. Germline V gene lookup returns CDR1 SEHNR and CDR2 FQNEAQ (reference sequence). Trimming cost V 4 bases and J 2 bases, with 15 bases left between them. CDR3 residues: CASSYQGSPPYEQYV. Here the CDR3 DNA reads TGTGCCAGCAGCTACCAGGGTTCACCCCCCTACGAGCAGTACGTC.

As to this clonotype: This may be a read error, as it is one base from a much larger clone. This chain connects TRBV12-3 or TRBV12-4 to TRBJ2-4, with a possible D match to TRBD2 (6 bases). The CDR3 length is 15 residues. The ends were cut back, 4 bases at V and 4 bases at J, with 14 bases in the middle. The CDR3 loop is CASSSCGTGKNIQYF. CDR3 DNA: TGTGCCAGCAGTTCCTGCGGGACGGGAAAAAACATTCAGTACTTC.

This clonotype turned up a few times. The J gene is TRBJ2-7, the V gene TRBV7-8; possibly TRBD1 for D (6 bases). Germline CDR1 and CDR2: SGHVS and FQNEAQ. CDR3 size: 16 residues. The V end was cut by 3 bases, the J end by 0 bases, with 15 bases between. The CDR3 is CASSFAYNRDSYEQYF. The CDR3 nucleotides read TGTGCCAGCAGCTTTGCGTATAACAGGGACTCCTACGAGCAGTACTTC.

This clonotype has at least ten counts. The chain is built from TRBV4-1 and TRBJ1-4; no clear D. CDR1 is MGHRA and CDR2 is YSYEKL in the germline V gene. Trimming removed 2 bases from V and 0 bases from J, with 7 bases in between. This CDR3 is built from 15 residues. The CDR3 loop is CASSQQLSTNEKLFF. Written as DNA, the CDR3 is TGCGCCAGCAGCCAACAGTTATCAACTAATGAAAAACTGTTTTTT.

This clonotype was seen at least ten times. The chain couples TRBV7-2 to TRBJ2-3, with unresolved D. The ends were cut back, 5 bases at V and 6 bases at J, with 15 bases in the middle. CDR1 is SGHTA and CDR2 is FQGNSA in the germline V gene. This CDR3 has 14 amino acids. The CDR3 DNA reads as TGTGCCAGCAGCCCTACGACCACATATGATACGCAGTATTTT. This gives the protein CASSPTTTYDTQYF. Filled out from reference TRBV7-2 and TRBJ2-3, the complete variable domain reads GAGVSQSPSNKVTEKGKDVELRCDPISGHTALYWYRQSLGQGLEFLIYFQGNSAPDKSGLPSDRFSAERTGGSVSTLTIQRTQQEDSAVYLCASSPTTTYDTQYFGPGTRLTVL.

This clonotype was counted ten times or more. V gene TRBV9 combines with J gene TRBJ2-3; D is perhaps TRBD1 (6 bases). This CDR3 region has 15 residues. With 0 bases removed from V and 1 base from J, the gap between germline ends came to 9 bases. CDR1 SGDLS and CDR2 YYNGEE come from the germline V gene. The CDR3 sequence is CASSVARGGTDTQYF. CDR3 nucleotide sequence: TGTGCCAGCAGCGTAGCCAGGGGCGGCACAGATACGCAGTATTTT.

The CDR3 reads CASSVSSNTDTQYF. The CDR3 DNA follows: TGTGCCAGCAGCGTAAGCAGTAACACAGATACGCAGTATTTT. V gene TRBV9 combines with J gene TRBJ2-3, with D uncertain. The germline V and J ends were trimmed by 1 base and 2 bases, with 8 bases remaining between them. Germline V lookup: CDR1 SGDLS, CDR2 YYNGEE. CDR3 length: 14 residues.

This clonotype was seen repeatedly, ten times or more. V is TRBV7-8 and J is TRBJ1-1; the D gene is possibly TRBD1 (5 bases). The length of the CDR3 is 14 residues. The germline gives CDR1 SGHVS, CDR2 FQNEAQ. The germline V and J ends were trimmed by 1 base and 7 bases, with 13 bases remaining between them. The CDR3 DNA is TGTGCCAGCAGCTTAGTGCGGGACGGACGTGAAGCTTTCTTT. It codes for CASSLVRDGREAFF.

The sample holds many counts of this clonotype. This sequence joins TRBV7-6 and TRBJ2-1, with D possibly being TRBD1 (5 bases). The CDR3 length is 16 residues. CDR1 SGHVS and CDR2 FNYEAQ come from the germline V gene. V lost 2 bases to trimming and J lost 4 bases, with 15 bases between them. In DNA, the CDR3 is TGTGCCAGCAGCTTAAGACCGACAGCAGCATACAATGAGCAGTTCTTC. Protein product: CASSLRPTAAYNEQFF.

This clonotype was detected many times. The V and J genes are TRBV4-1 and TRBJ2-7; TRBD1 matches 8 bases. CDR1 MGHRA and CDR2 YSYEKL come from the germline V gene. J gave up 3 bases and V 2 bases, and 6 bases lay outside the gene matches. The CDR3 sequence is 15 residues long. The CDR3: CASSQPGQGVYEQYF. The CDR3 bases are TGCGCCAGCAGCCAACCCGGACAGGGTGTCTACGAGCAGTACTTC.

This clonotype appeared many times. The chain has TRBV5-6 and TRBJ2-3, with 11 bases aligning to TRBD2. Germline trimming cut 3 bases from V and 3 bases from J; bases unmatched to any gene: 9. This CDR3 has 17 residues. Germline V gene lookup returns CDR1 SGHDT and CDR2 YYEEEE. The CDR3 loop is CASSWDRLAGSTDTQYF. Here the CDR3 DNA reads TGTGCCAGCAGCTGGGATAGACTAGCGGGGAGTACAGATACGCAGTATTTT.

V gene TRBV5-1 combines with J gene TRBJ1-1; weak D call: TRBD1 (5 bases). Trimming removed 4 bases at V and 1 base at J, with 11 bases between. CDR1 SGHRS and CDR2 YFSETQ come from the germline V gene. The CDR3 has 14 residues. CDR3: CASSGHVGNTEAFF. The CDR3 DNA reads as TGCGCCAGCAGCGGACATGTGGGGAACACTGAAGCTTTCTTT.